This passage covers 29 T cell receptor beta chains from one sample sequenced in a study of PD-L1 blockade in urothelial cancer. The table came from immunoSEQ multiplex PCR; TCRdb's copy has only in-frame clones and leaves some out. The sample contains more than 30,000 clones, 83% of which appear only once. This sample comprised PBMCs, obtained around atezolizumab (anti-PD-L1) treatment. These receptors originate from a man aged 60-69 years with urothelial cancer.

The chain links TRBV10-2 to TRBJ1-1; the D is unclear. Germline CDR1 WSHSY, CDR2 SAAADI. Trimming removed 7 bases at V and 4 bases at J, with 16 bases between. This CDR3 has 14 amino acids. CDR3 residues: CASNSGEVVTEAFF. Written as DNA, the CDR3 is TGCGCCAGCAATAGCGGGGAGGTAGTCACTGAAGCTTTCTTT.

The chain combines TRBV1 with TRBJ2-7; TRBD2 was called by the table and not checked on the DNA. TRBV1 is a pseudogene. This CDR3 is 15 amino acids long. The CDR3 sequence: CTSSPRAGPRDEQYF. CDR3 DNA: TGCACCAGCAGCCCCCGTGCGGGGCCCCGTGACGAGCAGTACTTC.

The rearrangement uses TRBV28 and TRBJ1-1; D may be TRBD1 (5 bases). CDR3 length: 13 amino acids. V was trimmed by 6 bases and J by 4 bases, leaving 12 bases between them. Germline V gene lookup returns CDR1 MDHEN and CDR2 SYDVKM. The CDR3 spells CASRVDRGTEAFF. The CDR3 DNA reads as TGTGCCAGCAGGGTAGATAGGGGCACTGAAGCTTTCTTT.

Worth noting for this clone: This CDR3 is also generated by other DNA sequences in the sample. The chain recombines TRBV5-1 with TRBJ2-3; TRBD2 agrees at 11 bases. Germline loops: CDR1 SGHRS, CDR2 YFSETQ. Trimming cost V 0 bases and J 3 bases; bases outside gene matches: 3. This CDR3 comprises 16 residues. The CDR3 nucleotides are TGCGCCAGCAGCTTGGGAGGGACTAGCGGAACAGATACGCAGTATTTT. Translated: CASSLGGTSGTDTQYF.

V gene TRBV6-1 combines with J gene TRBJ2-5; TRBD1 agrees at 10 bases. This CDR3 spans 15 amino acids. Losses at the gene ends were 3 bases for V and 0 bases for J; bases not matched to a gene: 1. From germline, CDR1 is MNHNS and CDR2 SASEGT. DNA of the CDR3: TGTGCCAGCAGTGAGGGACAGGGGTACCAAGAGACCCAGTACTTC. As protein: CASSEGQGYQETQYF.

This chain uses TRBV2 with TRBJ2-7; 12 bases agree with TRBD2. CDR3 length: 14 amino acids. Germline V gene data show CDR1 as SNHLY and CDR2 as FYNNEI. J lost 5 bases, V lost 6 bases, and 5 bases had no gene match. CDR3 in DNA: TGTGCCAGCAGGTTCCTAGCGGGGGGGCACGAGCAGTACTTC. This translates into CASRFLAGGHEQYF.

The V call is TRBV6-1, the J call TRBJ2-7; 9 bases are a match to TRBD1. The V gene end was trimmed by 6 bases and the J gene end by 4 bases; junction bases not matched to a gene: 7. Per germline, CDR1 MNHNS and CDR2 SASEGT. The CDR3 has 14 amino acids. In nucleotides, the CDR3 is TGTGCCAGCAGAAGGACAGGGGTAAGGTACGAGCAGTACTTC. Its protein product is CASRRTGVRYEQYF.

The rearrangement joins TRBV7-6 to TRBJ2-5; D ambiguous. Trimming removed 1 base from V and 6 bases from J, with 9 bases in between. Germline V lookup: CDR1 SGHVS, CDR2 FNYEAQ. This CDR3 has 13 residues. The CDR3 reads CASSLGRLQTQYF. As DNA, the CDR3 is TGTGCCAGCAGCTTAGGTCGACTGCAGACCCAGTACTTC.

This rearrangement joins TRBV30 to TRBJ2-4; D may be TRBD1 (5 bases). Trimming left V 4 bases short and J 4 bases short, with 14 bases between. This CDR3 has 14 amino acids. The germline V gene has CDR1 GTSNPN and CDR2 SVGIG (reference sequence). Here the CDR3 reads CAWKGSGSKNIQYF. The CDR3 DNA sequence: TGTGCCTGGAAGGGGTCAGGGTCTAAAAACATTCAGTACTTC.

In its sample, this clone was seen once. The J gene is TRBJ2-2, the V gene TRBV14, with 7 bases lining up with TRBD1. The CDR3 has 15 residues. The V gene's germline CDR1 is SGHDN and CDR2 FVKESK. With V trimmed by 1 base and J by 7 bases, 6 bases remained unmatched. CDR3 region: CASSQASGGIGELFF. CDR3 nucleotide sequence: TGTGCCAGCAGCCAAGCCTCAGGGGGAATCGGGGAGCTGTTTTTT.

The genes are TRBV10-1 and TRBJ1-1, with D possibly being TRBD1 (5 bases). Looked up from germline, CDR1 is WNHNN and CDR2 is SYGVQD (reference sequence). This CDR3 has 13 amino acids. V lost 6 bases to trimming and J lost 1 base, with 9 bases between them. The CDR3, as DNA: TGCGCCAGCAGGAAAACAGGGAACACTGAAGCTTTCTTT. This codes for CASRKTGNTEAFF.

V usage is TRBV6-6 and J usage is TRBJ1-2; 8 bases map to TRBD1. The length of the CDR3 is 15 residues. Trimming took 6 bases from V and 4 from J; bases not matched to a gene: 10. CDR1 and CDR2 from the germline V gene are MNHNY and SVGAGI (reference sequence). CDR3 region: CASRPTTGGAYGYTF. CDR3 nucleotides: TGTGCCAGCAGACCTACCACAGGGGGGGCCTATGGCTACACCTTC.

This clone has a single count. The chain has TRBV6-5 and TRBJ2-1; 8 bases agree with TRBD1. J lost 8 bases, V lost 5 bases, and 8 bases had no gene match. The germline gives CDR1 MNHEY, CDR2 SVGAGI. This CDR3 has 14 residues. The CDR3 DNA reads TGTGCCAGCAGTCCCGGGACAGGAGGGTATGAGCAGTTCTTC. As protein: CASSPGTGGYEQFF.

V usage is TRBV5-4 and J usage is TRBJ2-5, with D perhaps matching TRBD2 (5 bases). Germline CDR1 and CDR2: SGHNT and YYREEE (reference sequence). This CDR3 comprises 13 residues. Deletions cut 0 bases from V and 5 bases from J, with 8 bases between. CDR3 amino acids: CASSLGQRETQYF. CDR3 sequence (DNA): TGTGCCAGCAGCTTGGGGCAGCGGGAGACCCAGTACTTC.

The DNA of the CDR3 is TGTGCCAGCAAGACGACAGGGGTAACCGGGGAGCTGTTTTTT. It yields the protein CASKTTGVTGELFF. V gene TRBV6-6 combines with J gene TRBJ2-2; 8 positions agree with TRBD1. The CDR3 length is 14 residues. Trimming cost V 7 bases and J 5 bases; bases outside gene matches: 6. Germline CDR1 MNHNY, CDR2 SVGAGI (reference sequence).

V and J are TRBV5-1 and TRBJ2-1, with D hard to call. V dropped 5 bases and J dropped 0 bases, with 12 bases sitting between them. The CDR3 length is 15 residues. In germline, CDR1 is SGHRS, CDR2 YFSETQ. CDR3 coding DNA: TGCGCCAGCAGTCCCGGCGGCGGCTCCTACAATGAGCAGTTCTTC. Translation gives CASSPGGGSYNEQFF.

This clone was seen only once. The rearrangement links TRBV10-2 to TRBJ2-2; 8 bases align to TRBD2. The V and J ends lost 0 bases and 6 bases, in that order; junction bases with no gene match: 6. The CDR3 spans 16 residues. Germline V CDR1 and CDR2: WSHSY, SAAADI. The DNA for the CDR3 is TGCGCCAGCAGTGAGTCCCGGGGGGGGCTACCCGGGGAGCTGTTTTTT. Protein sequence: CASSESRGGLPGELFF.

This clone was seen once. J is TRBJ2-1 and V is TRBV10-2; 14 nucleotides align to TRBD2. The V segment lost 5 bases and the J segment 10 bases; nucleotides outside the gene matches: 7. Germline V gene data show CDR1 as WSHSY and CDR2 as SAAADI. The CDR3 length is 15 residues. The CDR3 DNA follows: TGCGCCAGCAGTTTTGCGGGACTAGCGGGAGACGAGCAGTTCTTC. Its translation: CASSFAGLAGDEQFF.

In its sample, this clone was seen once. This chain links TRBV28 with TRBJ1-2, with 8 nucleotides matching TRBD1. CDR1 is MDHEN, CDR2 SYDVKM, per germline. The CDR3 is 14 residues long. V was pared by 8 bases and J by 5 bases, with 10 bases of the junction left unmatched. The CDR3 coding sequence is TGTGCCAGCCGCCTGACAGGGGTAAATTATGGCTACACCTTC. Translated: CASRLTGVNYGYTF.

This chain uses TRBV7-9 with TRBJ2-3, with D perhaps TRBD2 (5 bases). The CDR3 extends over 14 amino acids. CDR1 and CDR2 (germline): SEHNR, FQNEAQ (reference sequence). V lost 5 bases and J lost 3, with 12 bases in between. The chain's CDR3 is CASSESGGTDTQYF. CDR3 in DNA: TGTGCCAGCAGCGAATCGGGCGGGACAGATACGCAGTATTTT.

In its sample, this clone was seen once. This sequence joins TRBV29-1 and TRBJ2-4, with 9 bases that match TRBD2. Germline CDR1 is SQVTM and CDR2 is ANQGSEA. The V segment lost 1 base and the J segment 6 bases; nucleotides outside the gene matches: 4. The CDR3 extends over 14 amino acids. This CDR3 reads CSVEGAGGRNIQYF. The CDR3 nucleotides are TGCAGCGTTGAAGGCGCGGGGGGGAGAAACATTCAGTACTTC.

The chain uses TRBV28 and TRBJ2-7, with 8 bases aligning to TRBD1. The junction had 16 bases not matched to a gene; V was cut back by 10 bases and J by 5 bases. Germline lookup yields CDR1 MDHEN and CDR2 SYDVKM. The CDR3 consists of 15 residues. CDR3 coding DNA: TGTGCCACCCTTAAAAGACAACAGGGGGTCCACGAGCAGTACTTC. It encodes CATLKRQQGVHEQYF.

This clone was counted a single time. The chain joins TRBV28 to TRBJ1-2; 8 bases align to TRBD1. The V gene's germline CDR1 is MDHEN and CDR2 SYDVKM. V was pared by 3 bases and J by 3 bases, with 12 bases of the junction left unmatched. The length of the CDR3 is 17 residues. In DNA form, the CDR3 reads TGTGCCAGCAGTTTTGACAGGGGACAGTCATGGGACTATGGCTACACCTTC. Residues: CASSFDRGQSWDYGYTF.

V usage is TRBV15 and J usage is TRBJ2-5; maybe TRBD1 (6 bases). This CDR3 has 14 amino acids. Trimming pared 2 bases from V and 4 bases from J, leaving 11 bases between. CDR1 is LNHNV, CDR2 YYDKDF, per germline (reference sequence). In DNA, the CDR3 is TGTGCCACCAGCAGACCCACAGGGCCAGAGACCCAGTACTTC. This sequence encodes CATSRPTGPETQYF.

The chain has TRBV6-1 and TRBJ2-1; 10 positions agree with TRBD1. This CDR3 has 15 residues. V shed 4 bases and J 14 bases; nucleotides not matched to a gene: 14. In germline, CDR1 is MNHNS, CDR2 SASEGT. The CDR3 sequence is CASSASGTGVLREFF. CDR3 sequence (DNA): TGTGCCAGCAGTGCCTCCGGGACAGGGGTATTGAGGGAGTTCTTC.

By sample share, this clone is medium-sized. The rearrangement uses TRBV19 and TRBJ2-1, with TRBD2 identical over 8 bases. CDR3 length equals 16 residues. Germline assignment: CDR1 LNHDA and CDR2 SQIVND (reference sequence). The trim removed 1 base at V and 3 bases at J, leaving 5 bases unmatched. The CDR3 DNA follows: TGTGCCAGTAGTATAGTAGGGACTAGGAACTACAATGAGCAGTTCTTC. This codes for CASSIVGTRNYNEQFF.

The chain couples TRBV9 to TRBJ2-3, with a possible D match to TRBD2 (6 bases). The CDR3 consists of 16 residues. Germline V CDR1 and CDR2: SGDLS, YYNGEE. Trimming cost V 0 bases and J 1 base, with 12 bases left between them. CDR3 bases: TGTGCCAGCAGCGTAGGCCCCTCGGGGGGCACAGATACGCAGTATTTT. Translation: CASSVGPSGGTDTQYF.

The genes are TRBV7-9 and TRBJ2-5; 7 positions agree with TRBD2. Germline V gives CDR1 SEHNR, CDR2 FQNEAQ (reference sequence). This CDR3 spans 15 amino acids. Germline trimming cut 6 bases from V and 6 bases from J; bases unmatched to any gene: 13. The CDR3 region is CASSPGGLVGKTQYF. DNA of the CDR3: TGTGCCAGCAGTCCAGGCGGACTAGTCGGAAAGACCCAGTACTTC.

The V call is TRBV5-5, the J call TRBJ1-5; D may be TRBD1 (6 bases). V gave up 0 bases and J gave up 2 bases, with 9 bases separating them. Germline CDR1 and CDR2: SGHKS and YYEKEE (reference sequence). The CDR3 extends over 15 amino acids. The DNA for the CDR3 is TGTGCCAGCAGCTTGGATTGGGGGCGCAATCAGCCCCAGCATTTT. It is translated as CASSLDWGRNQPQHF.